These T cell receptor beta chains were read from a single sample in a study of shared clonotypes between healthy human individuals. Assay: immunoSEQ multiplex PCR; the TCRdb copy retains only in-frame clones and omits some. The top ten hold about 1.5% of the sample, which has about 1 million clones, about 70% seen once. Sequences were obtained from memory CD4+ T cells sorted from blood. The receptor source for this set is a man in his late teens or twenties in good health. Each CDR3 is given with its conserved first and last residue. The D gene is left open where the match is weak. Some rows mark clone size as missing; the rest say once, few, many or name a class of expanded clone.

TRBV7-9,15,TRBJ2-1,TRBD2,NA,TGTGCCAGCAGCTTTAGCGGGGGGACCCACAATGAGCAGTTCTTC,CASSFSGGTHNEQFF
TRBV15,17,TRBJ1-2,TRBD1,few,TGTGCCACCAGCAGCACCAAGGGAGGGGGCTCCGTCTATGGCTACACCTTC,CATSSTKGGGSVYGYTF
TRBV2,16,TRBJ1-5,NA,NA,TGTGCCAGCAGTGATAGAGGTATCAGGGGCAATCAGCCCCAGCATTTT,CASSDRGIRGNQPQHF
TRBV11-2,14,TRBJ2-5,NA,NA,TGTGCCAGCAGCTTAGGCGAGCGGAGAGAGACCCAGTACTTC,CASSLGERRETQYF
TRBV6-6,15,TRBJ1-5,NA,NA,TGTGCCAGCACCCTACTATCACGGTTAAATCAGCCCCAGCATTTT,CASTLLSRLNQPQHF
TRBV9,12,TRBJ2-3,NA,NA,TGTGCCAGCGCAGCGGGTACAGATACGCAGTATTTT,CASAAGTDTQYF
TRBV6-6,15,TRBJ2-7,NA,once,TGTGCCAGCAGGGGCCGGGTGGCTTACTCCTACGAGCAGTACTTC,CASRGRVAYSYEQYF
TRBV19,17,TRBJ2-3,TRBD2,NA,TGTGCCAGTAGTATTGATGGACGGCGGGAGCACACAGATACGCAGTATTTT,CASSIDGRREHTDTQYF
TRBV5-1,16,TRBJ2-2,NA,NA,TGCGCCAGCAGCCTTGCCCGGTTTTCGAACACCGGGGAGCTGTTTTTT,CASSLARFSNTGELFF
TRBV7-2,17,TRBJ2-1,TRBD2,NA,TGTGCCAGCAGCTTAGGGGGCGGGGGAAGCTCCTACAATGAGCAGTTCTTC,CASSLGGGGSSYNEQFF
TRBV5-1,16,TRBJ2-5,TRBD2,NA,TGCGCCAGCAGCAGTCCGGGGGGGCTTGTGGAGGAGACCCAGTACTTC,CASSSPGGLVEETQYF
TRBV19,14,TRBJ1-5,TRBD1,NA,TGTGCCAGTACCGGGACAGGTGTCAATCAGCCCCAGCATTTT,CASTGTGVNQPQHF
TRBV2,14,TRBJ2-7,TRBD1,NA,TGTGCCAGCAGTGATACGACAGGGGGCCACGAGCAGTACTTC,CASSDTTGGHEQYF
TRBV2,13,TRBJ1-1,TRBD1,NA,TGTGCCAGCACCAAGGACAGGGACACTGAAGCTTTCTTT,CASTKDRDTEAFF
TRBV6-1,14,TRBJ1-4,TRBD1,once,TGTGCCAGCAATGACAGGGGGACTAATGAAAAACTGTTTTTT,CASNDRGTNEKLFF
TRBV27,13,TRBJ2-1,NA,NA,TGTGCCAGCAGTCCAACCGAGGCGGGGATGCAGTTCTTC,CASSPTEAGMQFF
TRBV25-1,15,TRBJ2-7,TRBD2,NA,TGTGCCAGCAGTGAATCTGCTAGCGGGATCTACGAGCAGTACTTC,CASSESASGIYEQYF
TRBV7-2,13,TRBJ2-7,NA,NA,TGTGCCAGCAGCTTTAGTTCGGATCCCGAGCAGTACTTC,CASSFSSDPEQYF
TRBV5-4,17,TRBJ2-3,NA,NA,TGTGCCAGCAGCTCCCCGGCAGGGGGAGGCGGCACAGATACGCAGTATTTT,CASSSPAGGGGTDTQYF
TRBV7-2,15,TRBJ2-2,TRBD2,NA,TGTGCCAGCAGCTTTGGACTAGCGGGAGTCGGGGAGCTGTTTTTT,CASSFGLAGVGELFF
TRBV11-3,13,TRBJ1-6,NA,once,TGTGCCAGCAGCTCAATAACAGGTTCACCCCTCCACTTT,CASSSITGSPLHF
TRBV12-5,16,TRBJ2-3,TRBD2,NA,TGTGCTAGTGGTTTGGTTATAGCGGGGGTCACAGATACGCAGTATTTT,CASGLVIAGVTDTQYF
TRBV29-1,11,TRBJ1-1,NA,few,TGCAGCGTCGCGGACGGGACTGAAGCTTTCTTT,CSVADGTEAFF
TRBV19,13,TRBJ1-3,NA,NA,TGTGCCAGTAGTGATCTTTCTGGAAACACCATATATTTT,CASSDLSGNTIYF
TRBV2,13,TRBJ1-5,TRBD1,few,TGTGCCAGCAGAGAACAGGGGGTAGGGACCCAGCATTTT,CASREQGVGTQHF
TRBV6-5,15,TRBJ1-6,NA,NA,TGTGCCAGCAGTTACTCGATTCATTCTAATTCACCCCTCCACTTT,CASSYSIHSNSPLHF
TRBV6-5,16,TRBJ2-7,TRBD1,NA,TGTGCCAGCAGTTACATACCGGGACAGGGTCCCCACGAGCAGTACTTC,CASSYIPGQGPHEQYF
TRBV6-5,13,TRBJ2-1,NA,NA,TGTGCCAGTTCGAGGGGCCTCTACAATGAGCAGTTCTTC,CASSRGLYNEQFF
TRBV30,15,TRBJ2-2,TRBD2,NA,TGTGCCTGGGCGAGACTAGCGGGAAACACCGGGGAGCTGTTTTTT,CAWARLAGNTGELFF
TRBV5-1,17,TRBJ2-7,TRBD2,NA,TGCGCCAGCAGCCTGGGAGGACTAGCGGGAGAACAGGGGGAGCAGTACTTC,CASSLGGLAGEQGEQYF
TRBV9,13,TRBJ1-6,TRBD1,NA,TGTGCCAGCAGCGGACAGGGGGCTTCACCCCTCCACTTT,CASSGQGASPLHF
TRBV30,13,TRBJ1-6,TRBD1,NA,TGTGCCTGGTCGACAGGGGGCTTTTCACCCCTCCACTTT,CAWSTGGFSPLHF
TRBV18,16,TRBJ2-7,TRBD2,NA,TGTGCCAGCTCACCCCCCCTGCTAGCGGGGAAATACGAGCAGTACTTC,CASSPPLLAGKYEQYF
TRBV18,14,TRBJ1-5,NA,NA,TGTGCCAGCTCACCCGAACATAGCAATCAGCCCCAGCATTTT,CASSPEHSNQPQHF
TRBV10-3,18,TRBJ2-2,NA,NA,TGTGCCATCAGTGAGTCGGCAGGGGTCGCCCGGAACACCGGGGAGCTGTTTTTT,CAISESAGVARNTGELFF
TRBV27,15,TRBJ1-1,TRBD1,NA,TGTGCCAGCCAATCCGACAGGGGAATGAACACTGAAGCTTTCTTT,CASQSDRGMNTEAFF
TRBV29-1,12,TRBJ1-2,NA,NA,TGCAGCGTTGAGGCCCCGGGGGAAGGCTACACCTTC,CSVEAPGEGYTF
TRBV7-2,12,TRBJ2-1,NA,once,TGTGCCAGCAGCTCGCGGGGTCATGAGCAGTTCTTC,CASSSRGHEQFF
TRBV6-4,14,TRBJ1-2,TRBD1,NA,TGTGCCAGCAGCCCCGGGACAGGGGGTTATGGCTACACCTTC,CASSPGTGGYGYTF
TRBV28,16,TRBJ1-2,NA,NA,TGTGCCAGCGGACCAGGGCTAGCCCTTTTAAACTATGGCTACACCTTC,CASGPGLALLNYGYTF
TRBV7-2,13,TRBJ2-5,NA,NA,TGTGCCAGCAGCTTAGGAACGAGAGAGACCCAGTACTTC,CASSLGTRETQYF
TRBV6-7,14,TRBJ2-5,NA,once,TGTGCCAGCAGAGAACAGGGAACTGTGGGGACCCAGTACTTC,CASREQGTVGTQYF
TRBV7-2,18,TRBJ2-2,TRBD2,NA,TGTGCCAGCAGCCAACAACGGCTGGGACTAGCTGGCACCGGGGAGCTGTTTTTT,CASSQQRLGLAGTGELFF
TRBV18,16,TRBJ2-3,NA,NA,TGTGCCAGCTCACCAAAAACTAGGTCTAGCACAGATACGCAGTATTTT,CASSPKTRSSTDTQYF
TRBV5-1,14,TRBJ1-1,NA,NA,TGCGCCAGCAGCTCTGGGTTTAAGGGTGCTGAAGCTTTCTTT,CASSSGFKGAEAFF